Below, 4 T cell receptor beta chains from the same sample are listed, as sequenced in a study of T cell responses to AZD1222 COVID-19 vaccine. Sequencing was performed with immunoSEQ multiplex PCR; in TCRdb, only in-frame clones are kept and a portion is missing. The sample carries around 180,000 clones, around 88% recorded once. The input for sequencing was peripheral blood, taken on day 0 of AZD1222 vaccination. These TCRs come from an adult in good health.

V and J are TRBV9 and TRBJ2-2; D unclear. This CDR3 spans 13 amino acids. V dropped 5 bases and J dropped 4 bases, with 9 bases sitting between them. Germline lookup yields CDR1 SGDLS and CDR2 YYNGEE. The CDR3 sequence: CASSPGFTGELFF. CDR3 DNA: TGTGCCAGCAGTCCCGGATTCACCGGGGAGCTGTTTTTT.

In its sample, this clone was seen a few times. This chain connects TRBV6-5 to TRBJ2-3; TRBD2 is a possible D gene (6 bases). V lost 6 bases to trimming and J lost 9 bases, with 10 bases between them. The germline V gene encodes CDR1 MNHEY and CDR2 SVGAGI. The CDR3 is 11 amino acids. The CDR3 bases are TGTGCCAGCAGAACCGCGGGGACGCAGTATTTT. It yields the protein CASRTAGTQYF.

The chain combines TRBV12-3 or TRBV12-4 with TRBJ2-1, with D possibly matching TRBD2 (5 bases). The CDR3 length is 12 residues. Trimming removed 5 bases at V and 10 bases at J, with 12 bases between. CDR3 amino acids: CASSLRGGEQFF. The CDR3 DNA reads as TGTGCCAGCAGTCTCCGTGGCGGGGAGCAGTTCTTC.

This chain connects TRBV28 to TRBJ1-5; no definite D call. Deletions cut 7 bases from V and 4 bases from J, with 14 bases between. The CDR3 sequence is 14 residues long. CDR1 and CDR2 (germline): MDHEN, SYDVKM. The DNA of the CDR3 is TGTGCCAGCATTCCCACAGCCACTAATCAGCCCCAGCATTTT. Encoded protein: CASIPTATNQPQHF.